The sequence of this T cell receptor beta chain was determined in a study of cytomegalovirus exposure and HLA in healthy donors. Broader study findings: On later analysis, the bulk of CMV-associated TCR beta chains appeared to be HLA-restricted. Later analysis revealed greater clonal expansion in HLA-associated TCR beta chains than in equally common others. Overall, around 150 TCR beta chains were annotated as cytomegalovirus-associated. Later findings reportedly placed an Asian-associated ancestry cluster below the roughly 700-donor mean for N-insertions.

This CDR3 is 16 amino acids long. Looked up from germline, CDR1 is SGDLS and CDR2 is YYNGEE. J lost 3 bases, V lost 2 bases, and 7 bases had no gene match. With regard to this clone: Its matching antigen is unknown.

Use of 60 Vbeta and 13 Jbeta primers characterized the PCR. Generated by immunoSEQ multiplex PCR, the TCRdb table keeps only in-frame clones and is missing some. The sample records approximately 120,000 clones, 76% being singletons. Sequenced input: PBMCs. This TCR derives from a woman aged 45 to 65 in good health and CMV-seropositive. The rearrangement joins TRBV9 to TRBJ2-1, with TRBD2 identical over 8 bases. The CDR3 DNA sequence: TGTGCCAGCAGCGTGGGAGCGGGGGTCCTCTACAATGAGCAGTTCTTC. It is translated as CASSVGAGVLYNEQFF. The complete variable domain, with remaining parts taken from reference TRBV9 and TRBJ2-1, reads DSGVTQTPKHLITATGQRVTLRCSPRSGDLSVYWYQQSLDQGLQFLIQYYNGEERAKGNILERFSAQQFPDLHSELNLSSLELGDSALYFCASSVGAGVLYNEQFFGPGTRLTVL.